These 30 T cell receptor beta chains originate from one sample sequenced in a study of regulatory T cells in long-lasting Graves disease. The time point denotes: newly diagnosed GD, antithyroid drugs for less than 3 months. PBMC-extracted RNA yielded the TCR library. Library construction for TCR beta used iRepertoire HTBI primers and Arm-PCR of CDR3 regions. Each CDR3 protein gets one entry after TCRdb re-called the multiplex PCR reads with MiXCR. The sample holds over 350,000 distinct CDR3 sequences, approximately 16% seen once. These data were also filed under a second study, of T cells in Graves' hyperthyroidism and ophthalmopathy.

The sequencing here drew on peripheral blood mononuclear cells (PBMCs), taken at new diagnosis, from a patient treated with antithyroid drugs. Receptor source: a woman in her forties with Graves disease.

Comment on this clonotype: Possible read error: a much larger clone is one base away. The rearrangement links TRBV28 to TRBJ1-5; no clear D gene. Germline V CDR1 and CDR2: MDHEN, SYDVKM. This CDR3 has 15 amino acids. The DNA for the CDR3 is TGTACCAGCACCCAAAGCGGAGGGTACAATCAGCCCCAGCATTTT. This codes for CTSTQSGGYNQPQHF.

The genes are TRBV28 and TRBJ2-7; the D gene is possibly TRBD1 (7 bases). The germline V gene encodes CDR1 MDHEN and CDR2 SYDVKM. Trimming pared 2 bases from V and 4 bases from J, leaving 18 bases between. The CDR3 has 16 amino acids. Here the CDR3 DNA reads TGTGCCAGCAGTTTAACCGGGGGCGGACAGGCGTACGAGCAGTACTTC. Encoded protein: CASSLTGGGQAYEQYF.

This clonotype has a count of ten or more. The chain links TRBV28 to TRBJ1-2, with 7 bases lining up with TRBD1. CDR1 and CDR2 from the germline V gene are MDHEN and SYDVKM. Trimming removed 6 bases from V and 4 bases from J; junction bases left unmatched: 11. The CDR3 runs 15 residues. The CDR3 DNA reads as TGTGCCAGCAGCCGATCGACAGGGACGGGCTATGGCTACACCTTC. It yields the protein CASSRSTGTGYGYTF.

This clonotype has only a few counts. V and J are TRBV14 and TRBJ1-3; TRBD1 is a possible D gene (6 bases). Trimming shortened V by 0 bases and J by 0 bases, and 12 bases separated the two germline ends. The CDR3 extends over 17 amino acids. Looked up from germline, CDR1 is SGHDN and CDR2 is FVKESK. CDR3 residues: CASSQEAGAFSGNTIYF. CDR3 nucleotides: TGTGCCAGCAGCCAAGAGGCAGGGGCCTTCTCTGGAAACACCATATATTTT.

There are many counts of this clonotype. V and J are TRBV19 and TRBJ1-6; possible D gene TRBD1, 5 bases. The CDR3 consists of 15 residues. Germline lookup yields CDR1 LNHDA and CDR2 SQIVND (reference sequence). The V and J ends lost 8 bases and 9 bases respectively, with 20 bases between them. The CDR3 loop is CASGTGTEKSSPLHF. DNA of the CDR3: TGTGCCAGTGGTACCGGGACCGAGAAGTCTTCACCCCTCCACTTT. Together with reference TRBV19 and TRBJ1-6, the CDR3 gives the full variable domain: DGGITQSPKYLFRKEGQNVTLSCEQNLNHDAMYWYRQDPGQGLRLIYYSQIVNDFQKGDIAEGYSVSREKKESFPLTVTSAQKNPTAFYLCASGTGTEKSSPLHFGNGTRLTVT.

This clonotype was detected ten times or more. The CDR3 DNA reads as TGTGCCAGCAGGCAGGAGGCGGGAGGACGCAATGAGCAGTTCTTC. It is translated as CASRQEAGGRNEQFF. This sequence joins TRBV28 and TRBJ2-1; 8 positions match TRBD2. This CDR3 is 15 amino acids long. The trim removed 6 bases at V and 6 bases at J, leaving 10 bases unmatched. Germline V lookup: CDR1 MDHEN, CDR2 SYDVKM.

The CDR3 DNA reads TGTGCCAGCAGCCAGGCCTCCTCGGACCTTTTTGGAAACACCATATATTTT. Encoded protein: CASSQASSDLFGNTIYF. This chain joins TRBV3-1 and TRBJ1-3; D not certain. The CDR3 covers 17 residues. Trimming shortened V by 3 bases and J by 3 bases, and 18 bases separated the two germline ends. Germline CDR1 is LGHDT and CDR2 is YNNKEL (reference sequence).

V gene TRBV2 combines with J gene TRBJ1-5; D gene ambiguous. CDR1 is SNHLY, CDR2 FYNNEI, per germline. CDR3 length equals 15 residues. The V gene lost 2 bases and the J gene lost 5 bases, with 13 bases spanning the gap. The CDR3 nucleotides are TGTGCCAGCAGTGAATTCGACGGTAGGTATCAGCCCCAGCATTTT. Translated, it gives CASSEFDGRYQPQHF. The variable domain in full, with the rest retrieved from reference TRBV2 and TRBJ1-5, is EPEVTQTPSHQVTQMGQEVILRCVPISNHLYFYWYRQILGQKVEFLVSFYNNEISEKSEIFDDQFSVERPDGSNFTLKIRSTKLEDSAMYFCASSEFDGRYQPQHFGDGTRLSIL.

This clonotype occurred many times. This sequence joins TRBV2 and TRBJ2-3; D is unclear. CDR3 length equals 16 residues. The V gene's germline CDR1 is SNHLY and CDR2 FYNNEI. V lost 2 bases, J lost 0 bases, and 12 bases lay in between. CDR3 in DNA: TGTGCCAGCAGTGAATCGGGCAATCCTAGCACAGATACGCAGTATTTT. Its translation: CASSESGNPSTDTQYF. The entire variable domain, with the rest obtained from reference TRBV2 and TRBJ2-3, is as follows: EPEVTQTPSHQVTQMGQEVILRCVPISNHLYFYWYRQILGQKVEFLVSFYNNEISEKSEIFDDQFSVERPDGSNFTLKIRSTKLEDSAMYFCASSESGNPSTDTQYFGPGTRLTVL.

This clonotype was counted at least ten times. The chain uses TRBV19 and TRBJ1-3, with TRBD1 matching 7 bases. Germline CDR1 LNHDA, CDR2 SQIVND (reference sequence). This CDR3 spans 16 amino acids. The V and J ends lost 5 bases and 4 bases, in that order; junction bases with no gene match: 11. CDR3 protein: CASSPWDSSSGNTIYF. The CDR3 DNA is TGTGCCAGTAGTCCCTGGGACAGTTCGTCGGGAAACACCATATATTTT.

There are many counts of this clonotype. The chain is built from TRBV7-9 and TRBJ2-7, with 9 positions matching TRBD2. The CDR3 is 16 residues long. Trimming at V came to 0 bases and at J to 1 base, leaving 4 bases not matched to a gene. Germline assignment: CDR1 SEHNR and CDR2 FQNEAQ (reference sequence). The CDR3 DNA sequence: TGTGCCAGCAGCTTAGCGGTGAGCGGGAGGTCCTACGAGCAGTACTTC. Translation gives CASSLAVSGRSYEQYF.

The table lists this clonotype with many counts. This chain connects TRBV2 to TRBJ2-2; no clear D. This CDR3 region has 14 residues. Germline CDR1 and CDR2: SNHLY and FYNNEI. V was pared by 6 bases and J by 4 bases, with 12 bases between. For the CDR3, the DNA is TGTGCCAGCAGGCCGATTACGCGCACCGGGGAGCTGTTTTTT. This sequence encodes CASRPITRTGELFF.

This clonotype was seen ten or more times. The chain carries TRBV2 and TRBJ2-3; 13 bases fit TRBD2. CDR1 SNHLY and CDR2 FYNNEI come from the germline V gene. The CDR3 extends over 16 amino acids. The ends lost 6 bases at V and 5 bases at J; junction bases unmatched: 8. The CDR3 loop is CASSARTSGSLDTQYF. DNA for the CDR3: TGTGCCAGCAGCGCCCGGACTAGCGGGAGTTTAGATACGCAGTATTTT.

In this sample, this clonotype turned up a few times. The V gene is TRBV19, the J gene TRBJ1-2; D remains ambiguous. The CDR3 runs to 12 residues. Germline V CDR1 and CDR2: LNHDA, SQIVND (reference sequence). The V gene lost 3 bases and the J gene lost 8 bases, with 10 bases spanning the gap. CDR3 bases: TGTGCCAGTAGTATCGGCGGAGCCGGCTACACCTTC. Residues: CASSIGGAGYTF.

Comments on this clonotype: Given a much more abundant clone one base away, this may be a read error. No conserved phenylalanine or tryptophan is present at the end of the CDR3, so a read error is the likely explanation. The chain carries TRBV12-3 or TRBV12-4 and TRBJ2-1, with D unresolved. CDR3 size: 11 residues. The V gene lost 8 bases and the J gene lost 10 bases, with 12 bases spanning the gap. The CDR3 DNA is TGTGCCAGCGGGAAGGTGGGAGAGCAGTTCTGC. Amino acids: CASGKVGEQFC.

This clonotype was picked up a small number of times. The CDR3, as DNA: TGTGCCAGCAGTCGGACCGTGGGCTCTGGAAACACCATATATTTT. Encoded protein: CASSRTVGSGNTIYF. The chain couples TRBV12-3 or TRBV12-4 to TRBJ1-3; D unclear. CDR3 length equals 15 residues. Trimming took off 5 bases at V and 0 bases at J, with 11 bases between the two ends.

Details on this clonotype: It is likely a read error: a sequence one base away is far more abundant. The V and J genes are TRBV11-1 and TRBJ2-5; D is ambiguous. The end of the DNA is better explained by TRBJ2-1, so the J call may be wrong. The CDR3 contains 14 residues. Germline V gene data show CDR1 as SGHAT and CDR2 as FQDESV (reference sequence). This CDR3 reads CASSAQSPNNEQFF. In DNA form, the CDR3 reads TGTGCCAGCAGCGCTCAGAGTCCGAACAATGAGCAGTTCTTC.

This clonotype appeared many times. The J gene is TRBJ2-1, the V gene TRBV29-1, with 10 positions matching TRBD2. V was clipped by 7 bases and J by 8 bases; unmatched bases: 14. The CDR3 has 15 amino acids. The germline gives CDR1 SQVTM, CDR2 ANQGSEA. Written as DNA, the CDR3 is TGCAGCGCCCTCCCTCTAGCGGGAGTGATTGATGAGCAGTTCTTC. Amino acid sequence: CSALPLAGVIDEQFF.

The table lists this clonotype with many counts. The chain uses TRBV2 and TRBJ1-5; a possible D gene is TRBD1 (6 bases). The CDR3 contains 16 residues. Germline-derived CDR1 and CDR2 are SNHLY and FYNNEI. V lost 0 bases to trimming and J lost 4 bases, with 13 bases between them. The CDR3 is CASSEAGQGKNQPQHF. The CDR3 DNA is TGTGCCAGCAGTGAAGCAGGTCAGGGGAAAAATCAGCCCCAGCATTTT.

Here the CDR3 DNA reads TGTGCCAGCACCGACCTAGGGTCAGGTGGGCCCCAGCATTTT. Amino acid sequence: CASTDLGSGGPQHF. The chain is built from TRBV27 and TRBJ1-5; D unresolved. Germline CDR1 reads MNHEY; CDR2 reads SMNVEV (reference sequence). Trimming took 7 bases from V and 9 from J, leaving 19 bases between them. This CDR3 has 14 amino acids.

CDR3 DNA sequence: TGTGCCAGCAGTTTATGGGGCAGGACCTACTCCTACAATGAGCAGTTCTTC. It is translated as CASSLWGRTYSYNEQFF. This chain links TRBV28 with TRBJ2-1, with no clear D. The V gene lost 0 bases and the J gene lost 0 bases, with 12 bases spanning the gap. Germline lookup yields CDR1 MDHEN and CDR2 SYDVKM. The CDR3 spans 17 residues.

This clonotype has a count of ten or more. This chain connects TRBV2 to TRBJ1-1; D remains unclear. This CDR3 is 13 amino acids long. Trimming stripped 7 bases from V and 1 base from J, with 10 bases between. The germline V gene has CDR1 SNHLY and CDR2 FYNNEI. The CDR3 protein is CASTLTENTEAFF. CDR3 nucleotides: TGTGCCAGCACTTTGACTGAGAACACTGAAGCTTTCTTT.

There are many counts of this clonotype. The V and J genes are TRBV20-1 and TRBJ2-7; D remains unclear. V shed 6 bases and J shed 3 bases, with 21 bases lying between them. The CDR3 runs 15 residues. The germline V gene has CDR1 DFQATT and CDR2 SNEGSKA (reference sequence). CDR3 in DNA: TGCAGTGCCTACGACATAAGGGAAAACAACTACGAGCAGTACTTC. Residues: CSAYDIRENNYEQYF.

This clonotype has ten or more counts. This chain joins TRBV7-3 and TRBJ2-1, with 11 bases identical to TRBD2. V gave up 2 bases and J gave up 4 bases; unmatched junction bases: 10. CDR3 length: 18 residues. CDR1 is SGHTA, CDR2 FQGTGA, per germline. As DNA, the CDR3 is TGTGCCAGCAGCTTAGACGGATCCGGGACTAGCGGTTACAATGAGCAGTTCTTC. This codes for CASSLDGSGTSGYNEQFF.

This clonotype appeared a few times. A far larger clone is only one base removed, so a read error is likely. The CDR3 DNA reads TGTGCCAGCAGCTCGACTAGCGGGAATTACAATGAGCAGTTCTTC. Translated, it gives CASSSTSGNYNEQFF. The chain employs TRBV5-4 and TRBJ2-1; 11 bases fit TRBD2. Germline V CDR1 and CDR2: SGHNT, YYREEE (reference sequence). The CDR3 runs to 15 residues. J gave up 4 bases and V 3 bases, and 3 bases lay outside the gene matches.

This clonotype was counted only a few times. The DNA for the CDR3 is TGTGCCAGTAGTATGGGTAGGAACACCGGGGAGCTGTTTTTT. It yields the protein CASSMGRNTGELFF. The rearrangement links TRBV19 to TRBJ2-2; the D is unclear. The length of the CDR3 is 14 residues. Per germline, CDR1 LNHDA and CDR2 SQIVND (reference sequence). The V end was cut by 3 bases, the J end by 1 base, with 6 bases between.

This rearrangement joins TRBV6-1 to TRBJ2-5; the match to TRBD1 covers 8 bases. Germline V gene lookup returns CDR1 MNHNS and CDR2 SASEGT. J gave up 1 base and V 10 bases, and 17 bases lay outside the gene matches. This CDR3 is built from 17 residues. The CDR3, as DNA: TGTGCCACCCGCCTAGGGCTTGGGCAGGGGGCCCAAGAGACCCAGTACTTC. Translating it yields CATRLGLGQGAQETQYF.

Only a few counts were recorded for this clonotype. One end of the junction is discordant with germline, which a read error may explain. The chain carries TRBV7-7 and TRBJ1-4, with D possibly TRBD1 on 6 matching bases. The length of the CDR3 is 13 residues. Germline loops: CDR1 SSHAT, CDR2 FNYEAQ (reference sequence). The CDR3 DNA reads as TGTGCTAGCAGCGGGGGGCTTAATGAAAAACTGTTTTTT. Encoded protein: CASSGGLNEKLFF.

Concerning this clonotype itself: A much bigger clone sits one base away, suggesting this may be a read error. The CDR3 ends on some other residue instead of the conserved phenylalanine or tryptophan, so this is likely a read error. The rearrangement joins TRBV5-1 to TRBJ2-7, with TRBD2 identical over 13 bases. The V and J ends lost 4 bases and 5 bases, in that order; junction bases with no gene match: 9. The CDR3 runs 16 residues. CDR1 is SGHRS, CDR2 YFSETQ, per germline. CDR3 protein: CASSPGGTSGTNEQYS. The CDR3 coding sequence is TGCGCCAGCAGCCCGGGAGGGACTAGCGGGACTAACGAGCAGTACTCC.

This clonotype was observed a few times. Here the CDR3 DNA reads TGTGCCAGCAGCCCTAGTACGGGAGAGGTCGCAGATACGCAGTATTTT. Protein sequence: CASSPSTGEVADTQYF. This chain links TRBV4-2 with TRBJ2-3; tentatively, D is TRBD2 (6 bases). V shed 4 bases and J shed 4 bases, with 18 bases lying between them. Per the germline V gene, CDR1 is LGHNA and CDR2 is YNFKEQ. CDR3 length equals 16 residues.